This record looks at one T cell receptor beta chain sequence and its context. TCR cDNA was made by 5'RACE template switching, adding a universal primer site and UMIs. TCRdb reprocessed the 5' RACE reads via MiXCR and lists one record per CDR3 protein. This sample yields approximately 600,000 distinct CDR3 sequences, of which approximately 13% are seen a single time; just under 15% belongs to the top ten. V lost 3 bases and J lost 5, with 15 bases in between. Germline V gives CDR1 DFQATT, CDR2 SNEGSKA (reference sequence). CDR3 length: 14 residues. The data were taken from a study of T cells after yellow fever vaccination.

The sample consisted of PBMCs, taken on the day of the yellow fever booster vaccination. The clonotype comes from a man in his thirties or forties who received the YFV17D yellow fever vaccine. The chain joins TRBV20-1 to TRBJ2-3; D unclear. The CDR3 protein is CSASPLSRKDTQYF. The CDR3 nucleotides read TGCAGTGCTAGCCCCTTATCGAGAAAAGATACGCAGTATTTT.